This entry is about one T cell receptor (beta chain). What it recognizes is unknown. The V gene's germline CDR1 is SEHNR and CDR2 FQNEAQ (reference sequence). V was trimmed by 4 bases and J by 5 bases, leaving 14 bases between them. The CDR3 has 14 residues. PCR amplification relied on 60 Vbeta primers (plus 13 Jbeta primers). The method was immunoSEQ multiplex PCR; TCRdb's version includes in-frame clones alone and lacks a portion of them. Among 150,000 to 200,000 clones listed, more than 65% were seen once. These data come from a study of cytomegalovirus exposure and HLA in healthy donors. Study-wide results and caveats: Reportedly, a later analysis found an Asian-associated ancestry cluster had fewer N-insertions than the roughly 670-donor mean.

Source material: PBMCs. This rearrangement joins TRBV7-9 to TRBJ1-1; the D is unclear. The sequence came from a man aged 18 to 35 in good health and CMV-seropositive. CDR3 amino acids: CASSSGGGSTEAFF. In nucleotides, the CDR3 is TGTGCCAGCAGCTCGGGAGGAGGGAGTACTGAAGCTTTCTTT. The variable domain in full, completed from reference TRBV7-9 and TRBJ1-1, reads DTGVSQNPRHKITKRGQNVTFRCDPISEHNRLYWYRQTLGQGPEFLTYFQNEAQLEKSRLLSDRFSAERPKGSFSTLEIQRTEQGDSAMYLCASSSGGGSTEAFFGQGTRLTVV.